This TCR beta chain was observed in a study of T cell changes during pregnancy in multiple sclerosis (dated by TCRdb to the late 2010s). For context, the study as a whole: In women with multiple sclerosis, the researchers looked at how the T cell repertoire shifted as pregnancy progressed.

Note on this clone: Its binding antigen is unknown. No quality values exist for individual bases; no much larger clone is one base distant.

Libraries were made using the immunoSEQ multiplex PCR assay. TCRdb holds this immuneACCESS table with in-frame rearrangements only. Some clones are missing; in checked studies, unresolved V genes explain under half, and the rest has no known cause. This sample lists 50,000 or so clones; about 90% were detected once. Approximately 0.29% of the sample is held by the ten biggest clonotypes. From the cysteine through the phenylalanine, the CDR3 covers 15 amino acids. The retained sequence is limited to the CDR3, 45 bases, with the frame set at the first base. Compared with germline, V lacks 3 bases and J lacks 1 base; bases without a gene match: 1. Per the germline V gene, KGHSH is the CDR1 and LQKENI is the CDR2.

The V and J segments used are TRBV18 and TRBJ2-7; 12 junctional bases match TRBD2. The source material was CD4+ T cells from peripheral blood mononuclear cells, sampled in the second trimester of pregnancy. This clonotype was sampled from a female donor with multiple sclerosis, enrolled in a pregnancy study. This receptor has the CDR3 CASSPGTSGSYEQYF. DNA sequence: TGTGCCAGCTCACCTGGGACTAGCGGGTCCTACGAGCAGTACTTC.